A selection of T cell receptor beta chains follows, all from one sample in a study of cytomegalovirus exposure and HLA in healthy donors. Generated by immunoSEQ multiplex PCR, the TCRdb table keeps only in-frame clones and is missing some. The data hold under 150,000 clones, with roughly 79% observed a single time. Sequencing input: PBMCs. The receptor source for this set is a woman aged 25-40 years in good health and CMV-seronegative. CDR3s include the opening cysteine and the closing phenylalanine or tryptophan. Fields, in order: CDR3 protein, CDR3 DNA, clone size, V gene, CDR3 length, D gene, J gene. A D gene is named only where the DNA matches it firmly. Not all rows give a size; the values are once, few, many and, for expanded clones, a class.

CASSEEGTRRDTGELFF	TGCGCCAGCAGTGAAGAAGGGACTAGAAGAGACACCGGGGAGCTGTTTTTT	once	TRBV10-1	17	TRBD2	TRBJ2-2
CASSPYPTPNYGYTF	TGTGCCAGCTCACCCTACCCCACCCCTAACTATGGCTACACCTTC	NA	TRBV18	15	NA	TRBJ1-2
CATLAENTEAFF	TGTGCCACATTGGCGGAGAACACTGAAGCTTTCTTT	NA	TRBV2	12	NA	TRBJ1-1
CASSWGMNTEAFF	TGTGCCAGCAGTTGGGGCATGAACACTGAAGCTTTCTTT	NA	TRBV27	13	NA	TRBJ1-1
CASSSLQGNSPLHF	TGTGCCAGCAGTTCCCTCCAGGGGAACTCACCCCTCCACTTT	few	TRBV27	14	NA	TRBJ1-6
CASSPSGQDETQYF	TGTGCCAGCAGCCCCTCCGGACAGGATGAGACCCAGTACTTC	NA	TRBV9	14	TRBD1	TRBJ2-5
CASSFSPPDTQYF	TGTGCCAGCAGTTTCTCCCCCCCAGATACGCAGTATTTT	once	TRBV27	13	NA	TRBJ2-3
CASSKDYLDEQYF	TGTGCCAGCAGCAAGGACTATCTGGACGAGCAGTACTTC	NA	TRBV14	13	NA	TRBJ2-7
CASSIALSGRLYEQYF	TGTGCCAGTAGTATAGCCCTGAGCGGGAGGCTTTACGAGCAGTACTTC	NA	TRBV19	16	TRBD2	TRBJ2-7
CASSLGQGASSHRNEQYF	TGTGCCAGCTCACTAGGACAGGGGGCCTCTTCTCACAGGAACGAGCAGTACTTC	NA	TRBV18	18	TRBD1	TRBJ2-7
CASSLIQGARGYTF	TGTGCCAGCAGTTTAATACAGGGGGCGAGAGGCTACACCTTC	few	TRBV28	14	TRBD1	TRBJ1-2
CASSPGLDTDTQYF	TGTGCCAGCAGTCCGGGACTCGACACAGATACGCAGTATTTT	NA	TRBV14	14	NA	TRBJ2-3
CASSWGTGGVNSPLHF	TGCGCCAGCAGCTGGGGGACAGGGGGCGTTAATTCACCCCTCCACTTT	few	TRBV5-1	16	TRBD1	TRBJ1-6
CASSLDFEETQYF	TGTGCCAGCAGCCTGGACTTTGAAGAGACCCAGTACTTC	NA	TRBV7-8	13	NA	TRBJ2-5
CASSEGRDTQYF	TGTGCCAGTAGTGAGGGCCGCGATACGCAGTATTTT	NA	TRBV19	12	NA	TRBJ2-3
CASSPHRVANTGELFF	TGTGCCAGCAGCCCCCACAGGGTAGCGAACACCGGGGAGCTGTTTTTT	NA	TRBV7-8	16	NA	TRBJ2-2
CASSPDRDTYEQYF	TGTGCCAGCAGTCCGGACAGGGACACCTACGAGCAGTACTTC	NA	TRBV6-9	14	TRBD1	TRBJ2-7
CASSLGLAAFF	TGTGCCAGCAGCTTAGGGCTAGCAGCGTTCTTC	NA	TRBV11-2	11	NA	TRBJ2-1
CARSSPSGRLDEQFF	TGTGCCAGAAGTTCCCCTAGCGGGAGGTTGGATGAGCAGTTCTTC	few	TRBV2	15	TRBD2	TRBJ2-1
CASSSRPGLASEQYF	TGTGCCAGTAGTTCGCGACCGGGACTAGCTTCCGAGCAGTACTTC	few	TRBV19	15	TRBD2	TRBJ2-7
CASSTTRRPTGGKKQPQHF	TGTGCCAGCAGTACAACTAGACGACCGACAGGGGGGAAGAAACAGCCCCAGCATTTT	NA	TRBV6-4	19	TRBD1	TRBJ1-5
CASSREIYNEQFF	TGTGCCAGCAGCCGGGAAATCTACAATGAGCAGTTCTTC	NA	TRBV7-2	13	NA	TRBJ2-1
CASSSSGVGYTF	TGTGCCAGCAGCTCGTCAGGGGTAGGCTACACCTTC	NA	TRBV11-3	12	NA	TRBJ1-2
CASSLIGGEEQYF	TGTGCCAGCAGTTTAATAGGGGGCGAGGAGCAGTACTTC	NA	TRBV27	13	TRBD1	TRBJ2-7
CASSPHMGGPQHF	TGTGCCAGCAGTCCCCATATGGGGGGGCCCCAGCATTTT	NA	TRBV28	13	NA	TRBJ1-5
CSSIPRTGDSSGANVLTF	TGTTCCAGCATCCCTCGGACAGGGGATTCATCTGGGGCCAACGTCCTGACTTTC	NA	TRBV7-9	18	TRBD1	TRBJ2-6
CASSLEANQPQHF	TGTGCCAGCAGCTTAGAAGCGAATCAGCCCCAGCATTTT	NA	TRBV11-2	13	NA	TRBJ1-5
CASSSVAGVNTEAFF	TGTGCCAGCAGTTCAGTGGCAGGGGTGAACACTGAAGCTTTCTTT	NA	TRBV28	15	NA	TRBJ1-1
CASSFAGTTYEQYF	TGTGCCAGCAGTTTTGCCGGGACTACCTACGAGCAGTACTTC	NA	TRBV27	14	TRBD2	TRBJ2-7
CASSGLAGGFYEQYF	TGTGCCAGCAGTGGCCTGGCGGGAGGGTTCTACGAGCAGTACTTC	medium-sized	TRBV6-5	15	TRBD2	TRBJ2-7
CASSPGGETQYF	TGTGCCAGCTCACCAGGAGGGGAGACCCAGTACTTC	NA	TRBV18	12	NA	TRBJ2-5
CASSLLTGGGEKLFF	TGTGCCAGCAGTTTGTTGACAGGGGGGGGCGAAAAACTGTTTTTT	NA	TRBV28	15	TRBD1	TRBJ1-4
CASRRGHLYGYTF	TGTGCCAGCAGACGGGGACACCTCTATGGCTACACCTTC	NA	TRBV27	13	NA	TRBJ1-2
CAWSPRQGHSPLHF	TGTGCCTGGAGTCCGAGACAGGGGCATTCACCCCTCCACTTT	once	TRBV30	14	TRBD1	TRBJ1-6
CASSDRTSGSRDTQYF	TGTGCCAGCAGCGACAGGACTAGCGGGAGCCGAGATACGCAGTATTTT	NA	TRBV7-8	16	TRBD2	TRBJ2-3
CASSPGLGETQYF	TGTGCCAGCTCACCTGGACTAGGGGAGACCCAGTACTTC	NA	TRBV18	13	TRBD2	TRBJ2-5